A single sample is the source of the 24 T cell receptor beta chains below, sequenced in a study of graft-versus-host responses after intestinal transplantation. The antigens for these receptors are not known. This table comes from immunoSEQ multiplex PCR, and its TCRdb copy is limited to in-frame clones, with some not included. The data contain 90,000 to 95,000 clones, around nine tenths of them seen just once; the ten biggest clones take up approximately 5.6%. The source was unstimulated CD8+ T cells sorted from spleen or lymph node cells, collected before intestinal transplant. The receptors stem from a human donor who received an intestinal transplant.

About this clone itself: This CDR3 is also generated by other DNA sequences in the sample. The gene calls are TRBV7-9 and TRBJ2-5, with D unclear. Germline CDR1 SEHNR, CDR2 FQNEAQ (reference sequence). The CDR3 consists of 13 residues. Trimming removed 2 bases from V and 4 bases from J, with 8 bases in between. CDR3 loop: CASSLLGGETQYF. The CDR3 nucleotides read TGTGCCAGCAGCTTACTGGGCGGAGAGACCCAGTACTTC.

CDR3 loop: CASSYSGSWYNEQFF. CDR3 bases: TGTGCCAGCAGTTACAGCGGGAGTTGGTACAATGAGCAGTTCTTC. V and J are TRBV6-5 and TRBJ2-1; TRBD2 matches 8 bases. Germline CDR1 and CDR2: MNHEY and SVGAGI. Losses at the gene ends were 2 bases for V and 4 bases for J; bases not matched to a gene: 4. This CDR3 is 15 amino acids long.

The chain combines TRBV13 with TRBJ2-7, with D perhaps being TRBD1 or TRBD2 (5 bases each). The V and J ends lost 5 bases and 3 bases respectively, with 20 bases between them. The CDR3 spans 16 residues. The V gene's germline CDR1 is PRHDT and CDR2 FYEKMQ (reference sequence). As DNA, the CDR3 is TGTGCCAGCAGCCAAGCCCCCGGGACCTGGGACTACGAGCAGTACTTC. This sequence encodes CASSQAPGTWDYEQYF. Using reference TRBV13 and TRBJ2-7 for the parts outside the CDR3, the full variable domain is AAGVIQSPRHLIKEKRETATLKCYPIPRHDTVYWYQQGPGQDPQFLISFYEKMQSDKGSIPDRFSAQQFSDYHSELNMSSLELGDSALYFCASSQAPGTWDYEQYFGPGTRLTVT.

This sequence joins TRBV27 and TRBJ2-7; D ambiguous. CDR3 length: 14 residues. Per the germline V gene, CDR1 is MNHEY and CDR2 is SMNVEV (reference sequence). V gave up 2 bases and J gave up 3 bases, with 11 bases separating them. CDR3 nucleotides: TGTGCCAGCAGTTTACGGCCGGTCGTCTACGAGCAGTACTTC. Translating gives CASSLRPVVYEQYF.

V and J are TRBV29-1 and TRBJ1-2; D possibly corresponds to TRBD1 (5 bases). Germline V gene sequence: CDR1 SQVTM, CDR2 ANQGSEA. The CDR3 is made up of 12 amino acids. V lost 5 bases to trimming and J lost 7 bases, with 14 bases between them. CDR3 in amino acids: CSVPGTRPGYTF. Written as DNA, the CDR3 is TGCAGCGTTCCAGGGACGAGGCCTGGCTACACCTTC.

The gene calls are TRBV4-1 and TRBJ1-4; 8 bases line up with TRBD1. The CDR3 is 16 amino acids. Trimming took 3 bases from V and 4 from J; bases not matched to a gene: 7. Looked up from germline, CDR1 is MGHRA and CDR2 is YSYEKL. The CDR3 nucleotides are TGCGCCAGCAGCCACGCAGACAGGGGCTATAATGAAAAACTGTTTTTT. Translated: CASSHADRGYNEKLFF.

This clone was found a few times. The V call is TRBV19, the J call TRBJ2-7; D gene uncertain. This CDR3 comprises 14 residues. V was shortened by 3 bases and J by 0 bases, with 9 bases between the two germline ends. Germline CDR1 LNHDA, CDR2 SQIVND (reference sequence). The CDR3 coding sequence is TGTGCCAGTAGTATGAAACTGGACTCCTACGAGCAGTACTTC. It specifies CASSMKLDSYEQYF.

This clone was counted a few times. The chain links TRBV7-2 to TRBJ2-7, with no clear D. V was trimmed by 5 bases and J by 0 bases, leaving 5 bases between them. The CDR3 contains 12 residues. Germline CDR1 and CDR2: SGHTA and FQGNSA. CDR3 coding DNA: TGTGCCAGCAGCCTCAGCTCCTACGAGCAGTACTTC. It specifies CASSLSSYEQYF.

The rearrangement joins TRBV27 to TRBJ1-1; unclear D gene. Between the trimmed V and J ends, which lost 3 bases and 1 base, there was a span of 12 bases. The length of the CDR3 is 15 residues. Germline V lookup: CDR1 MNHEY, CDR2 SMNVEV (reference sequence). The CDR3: CASSLPGVANTEAFF. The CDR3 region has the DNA TGTGCCAGCAGTTTGCCCGGGGTAGCGAACACTGAAGCTTTCTTT.

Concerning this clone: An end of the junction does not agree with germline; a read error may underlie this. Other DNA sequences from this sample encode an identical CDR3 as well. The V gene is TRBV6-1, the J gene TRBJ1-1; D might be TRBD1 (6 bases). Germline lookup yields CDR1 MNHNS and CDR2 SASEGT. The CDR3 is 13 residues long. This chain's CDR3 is CASEGHLNTEAFF. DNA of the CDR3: TGTGCCAGTGAGGGACATTTGAACACTGAAGCGTTCTTT.

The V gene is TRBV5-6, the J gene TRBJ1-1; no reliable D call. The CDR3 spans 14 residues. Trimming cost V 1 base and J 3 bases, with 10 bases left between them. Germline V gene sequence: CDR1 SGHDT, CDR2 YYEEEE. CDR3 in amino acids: CASSLPSKYTEAFF. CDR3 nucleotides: TGTGCCAGCAGCTTGCCCTCAAAATACACTGAAGCTTTCTTT.

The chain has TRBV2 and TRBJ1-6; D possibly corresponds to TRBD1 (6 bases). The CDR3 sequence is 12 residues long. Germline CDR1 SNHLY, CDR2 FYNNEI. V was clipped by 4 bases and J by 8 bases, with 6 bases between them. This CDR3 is CASSAGDSPLHF. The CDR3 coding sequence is TGTGCCAGCAGTGCAGGGGATTCACCCCTCCACTTT.

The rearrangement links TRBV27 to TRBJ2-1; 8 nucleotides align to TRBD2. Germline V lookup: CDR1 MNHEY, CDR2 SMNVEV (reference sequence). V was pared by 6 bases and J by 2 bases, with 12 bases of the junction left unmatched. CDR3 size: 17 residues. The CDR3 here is CASSQVLAGLPYNEQFF. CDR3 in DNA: TGTGCCAGCAGCCAGGTTTTAGCGGGACTCCCCTACAATGAGCAGTTCTTC.

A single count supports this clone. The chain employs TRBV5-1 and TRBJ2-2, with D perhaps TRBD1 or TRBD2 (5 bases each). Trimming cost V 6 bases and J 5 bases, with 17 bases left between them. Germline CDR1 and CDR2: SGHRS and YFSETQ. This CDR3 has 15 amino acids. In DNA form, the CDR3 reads TGCGCCAGCACCCTGGAGTGGGGCGGGACCGGGGAGCTGTTTTTT. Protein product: CASTLEWGGTGELFF.

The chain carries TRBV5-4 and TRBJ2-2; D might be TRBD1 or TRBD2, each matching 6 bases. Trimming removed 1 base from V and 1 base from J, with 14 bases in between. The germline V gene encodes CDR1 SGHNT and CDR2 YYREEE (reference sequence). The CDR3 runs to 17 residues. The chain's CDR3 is CASSLLVGGMNTGELFF. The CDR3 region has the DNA TGTGCCAGCAGCTTGTTGGTGGGGGGCATGAACACCGGGGAGCTGTTTTTT.

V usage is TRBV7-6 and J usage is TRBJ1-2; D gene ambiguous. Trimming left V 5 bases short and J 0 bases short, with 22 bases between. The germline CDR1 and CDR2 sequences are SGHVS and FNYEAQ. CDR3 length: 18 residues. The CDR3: CASSPIGWVNGPNYGYTF. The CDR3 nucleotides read TGTGCCAGCAGCCCTATCGGGTGGGTTAACGGGCCTAACTATGGCTACACCTTC. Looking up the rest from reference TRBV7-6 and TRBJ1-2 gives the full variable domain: GAGVSQSPRYKVTKRGQDVALRCDPISGHVSLYWYRQALGQGPEFLTYFNYEAQQDKSGLPNDRFSAERPEGSISTLTIQRTEQRDSAMYRCASSPIGWVNGPNYGYTFGSGTRLTVV.

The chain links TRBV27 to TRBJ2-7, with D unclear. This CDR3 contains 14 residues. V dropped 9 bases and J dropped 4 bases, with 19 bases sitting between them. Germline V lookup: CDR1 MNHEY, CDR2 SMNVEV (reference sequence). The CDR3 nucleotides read TGTGCCAGTAGTGTGGATCCGGATGCATACGAGCAGTACTTC. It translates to CASSVDPDAYEQYF.

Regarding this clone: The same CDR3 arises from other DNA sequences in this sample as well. CDR3 DNA sequence: TGTGCTAGTGCCTCTTGGGGGGCCGGATACGAGCAGTACTTC. This sequence encodes CASASWGAGYEQYF. The chain has TRBV12-5 and TRBJ2-7, with D tentatively TRBD1 or TRBD2 (6 bases each). From germline, CDR1 is LGHNT and CDR2 FRNRAP. This CDR3 comprises 14 residues. The V end lost 7 bases, the J end lost 4 bases, and 17 bases lay between the germline ends.

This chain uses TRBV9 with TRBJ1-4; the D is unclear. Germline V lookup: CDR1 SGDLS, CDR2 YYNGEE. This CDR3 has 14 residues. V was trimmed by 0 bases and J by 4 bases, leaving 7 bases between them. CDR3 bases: TGTGCCAGCAGCGTAGGCAGTTATAATGAAAAACTGTTTTTT. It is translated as CASSVGSYNEKLFF. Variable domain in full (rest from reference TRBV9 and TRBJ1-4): DSGVTQTPKHLITATGQRVTLRCSPRSGDLSVYWYQQSLDQGLQFLIQYYNGEERAKGNILERFSAQQFPDLHSELNLSSLELGDSALYFCASSVGSYNEKLFFGSGTQLSVL.

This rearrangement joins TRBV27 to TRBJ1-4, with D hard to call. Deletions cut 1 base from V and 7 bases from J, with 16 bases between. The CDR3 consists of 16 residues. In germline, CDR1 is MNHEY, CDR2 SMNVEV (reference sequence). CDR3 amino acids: CASSLYSTVWSEKLFF. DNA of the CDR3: TGTGCCAGCAGTTTATACAGTACGGTGTGGAGTGAAAAACTGTTTTTT. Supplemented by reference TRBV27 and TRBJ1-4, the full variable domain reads EAQVTQNPRYLITVTGKKLTVTCSQNMNHEYMSWYRQDPGLGLRQIYYSMNVEVTDKGDVPEGYKVSRKEKRNFPLILESPSPNQTSLYFCASSLYSTVWSEKLFFGSGTQLSVL.

In DNA, the CDR3 is TGCAGTGCTAGAGATATCGACGAGCAGTACTTC. This codes for CSARDIDEQYF. This chain uses TRBV20-1 with TRBJ2-7; D unclear. Deletions cut 0 bases from V and 5 bases from J, with 5 bases between. The CDR3 runs 11 residues. In germline, CDR1 is DFQATT, CDR2 SNEGSKA (reference sequence).

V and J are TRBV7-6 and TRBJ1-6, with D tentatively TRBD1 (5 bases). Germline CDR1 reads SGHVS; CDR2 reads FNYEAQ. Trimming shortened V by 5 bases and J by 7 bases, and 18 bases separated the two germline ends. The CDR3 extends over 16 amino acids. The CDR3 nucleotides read TGTGCCAGCAGCCCGTACGGACATACGGCAAATTCACCCCTCCACTTT. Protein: CASSPYGHTANSPLHF.

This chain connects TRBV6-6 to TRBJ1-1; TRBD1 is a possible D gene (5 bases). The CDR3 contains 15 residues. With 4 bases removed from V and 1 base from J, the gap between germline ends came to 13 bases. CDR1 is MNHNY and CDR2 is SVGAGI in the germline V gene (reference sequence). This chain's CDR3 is CASSWTQLGNTEAFF. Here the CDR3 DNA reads TGTGCCAGCAGTTGGACACAATTGGGGAACACTGAAGCTTTCTTT.

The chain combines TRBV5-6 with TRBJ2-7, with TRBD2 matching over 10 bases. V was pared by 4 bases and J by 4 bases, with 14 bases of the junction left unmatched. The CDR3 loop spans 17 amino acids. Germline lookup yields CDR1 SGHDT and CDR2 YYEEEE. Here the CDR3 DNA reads TGTGCCAGCAGCGATAAAGAGCGGGAGGGACTCCTTTACGAGCAGTACTTC. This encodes CASSDKEREGLLYEQYF.